This T cell receptor beta chain was sequenced during a study of CD4+ T cells in melanoma. Looked up from germline, CDR1 is SGHTA and CDR2 is FQGNSA. V was trimmed by 5 bases and J by 2 bases, leaving 4 bases between them. This CDR3 is 11 amino acids long. A word on this clone: Its target is not known.

Study observations and caveats: Neoantigen-specific CD4+ T cells in melanoma reportedly had diverse differentiation states.

Only in-frame clones appear in the TCRdb table, and some are missing; sequencing was by immunoSEQ multiplex PCR. This sample carries some 120,000 clones, 92% of them seen once, and the ten largest clones take about 3.5%. The specimen sequenced was peripheral blood. This chain links TRBV7-2 with TRBJ2-7, with D uncertain. This TCR was sampled from a human donor with melanoma. The CDR3 DNA follows: TGTGCCAGCAGCACCCCCTACGAGCAGTACTTC. It is translated as CASSTPYEQYF.